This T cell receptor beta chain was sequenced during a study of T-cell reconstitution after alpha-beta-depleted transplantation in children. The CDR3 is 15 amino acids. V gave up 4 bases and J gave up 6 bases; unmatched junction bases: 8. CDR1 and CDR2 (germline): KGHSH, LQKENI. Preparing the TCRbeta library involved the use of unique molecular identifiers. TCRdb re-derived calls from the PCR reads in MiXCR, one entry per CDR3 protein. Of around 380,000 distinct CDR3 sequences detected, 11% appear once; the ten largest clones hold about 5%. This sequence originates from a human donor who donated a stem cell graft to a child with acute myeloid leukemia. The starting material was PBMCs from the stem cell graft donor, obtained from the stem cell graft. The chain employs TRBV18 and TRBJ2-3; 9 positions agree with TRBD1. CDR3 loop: CASSRGTGSLDTQYF. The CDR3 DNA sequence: TGTGCCAGCTCACGGGGGACAGGGTCCTTGGATACGCAGTATTTT.